This T cell receptor beta chain stems from a study of T cell changes during pregnancy in multiple sclerosis. CDR1 is MDHEN, CDR2 SYDVKM, per germline. V was cut by 6 bases and J by 9 bases, with 12 bases left in between. The CDR3 covers 12 residues. The data were produced by immunoSEQ multiplex PCR, yet TCRdb's version contains in-frame clones alone and is incomplete. The sample has about 73,000 clones, roughly 92% seen once. The source is a female donor in good health, enrolled as a control in a pregnancy study. The chain links TRBV28 to TRBJ1-5; perhaps TRBD1 as D (5 bases). The specimen comprised peripheral blood, sampled in the third trimester of pregnancy. CDR3 sequence (DNA): TGTGCCAGCAGGCAGGGAAGGGGGCCCCAGCATTTT. It encodes CASRQGRGPQHF.